This TCR beta chain was sequenced in a study of cytomegalovirus exposure and HLA in healthy donors. This clone was counted a single time. In germline, CDR1 is SGHTA, CDR2 FQGNSA. The CDR3 is 16 residues long. Deletions cut 5 bases from V and 3 bases from J, with 20 bases between. With 60 Vbeta and 13 Jbeta primers, the PCR was carried out. Here immunoSEQ multiplex PCR was the method, and the copy in TCRdb shows in-frame clones only, minus some. Here the sample spans 80,000 to 100,000 clones, around 73% being singletons. The TCR comes from a female donor in good health and CMV-seronegative. The gene calls are TRBV7-2 and TRBJ2-7; D perhaps matches TRBD2 (6 bases). The sample consisted of PBMCs. CDR3 sequence: CASSPPGGSRIYEQYF. Here the CDR3 DNA reads TGTGCCAGCAGCCCCCCTGGGGGGTCTAGAATCTACGAGCAGTACTTC.